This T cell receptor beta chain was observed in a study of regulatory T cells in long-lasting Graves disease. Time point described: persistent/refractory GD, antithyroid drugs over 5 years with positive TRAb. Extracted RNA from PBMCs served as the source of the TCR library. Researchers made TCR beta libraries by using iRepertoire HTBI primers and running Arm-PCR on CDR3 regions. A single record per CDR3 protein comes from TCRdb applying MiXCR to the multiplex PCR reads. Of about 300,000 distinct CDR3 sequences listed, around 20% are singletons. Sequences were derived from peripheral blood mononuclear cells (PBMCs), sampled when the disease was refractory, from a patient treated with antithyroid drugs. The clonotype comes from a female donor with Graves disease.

The CDR3 region is CASARTGYYEQYF. CDR3 bases: TGTGCCAGCGCGCGGACAGGGTACTACGAGCAGTACTTC. J is TRBJ2-7 and V is TRBV27; 8 bases fit TRBD1. After removal of 8 bases from V and 3 bases from J, the junction contained 6 bases not matched to a gene. Germline CDR1 and CDR2: MNHEY and SMNVEV (reference sequence). CDR3 size: 13 residues.